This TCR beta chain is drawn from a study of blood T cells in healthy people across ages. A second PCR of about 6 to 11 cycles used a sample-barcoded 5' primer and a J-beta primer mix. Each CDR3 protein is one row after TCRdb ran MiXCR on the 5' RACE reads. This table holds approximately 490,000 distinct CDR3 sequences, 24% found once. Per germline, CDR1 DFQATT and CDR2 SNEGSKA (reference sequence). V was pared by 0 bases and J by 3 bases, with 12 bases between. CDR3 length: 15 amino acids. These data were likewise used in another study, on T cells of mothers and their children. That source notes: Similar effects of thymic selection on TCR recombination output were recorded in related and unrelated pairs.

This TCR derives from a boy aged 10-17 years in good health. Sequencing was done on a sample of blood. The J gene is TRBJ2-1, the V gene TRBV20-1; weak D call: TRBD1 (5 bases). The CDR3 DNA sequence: TGCAGTGCTAGAGACAGGGTAGGGTACTACAATGAGCAGTTCTTC. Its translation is CSARDRVGYYNEQFF.